The next 17 T cell receptor beta chains were all read from a single sample in a study of tumor-infiltrating lymphocytes in primary liver carcinoma. DNA and RNA were both co-extracted from 20-30 mg of bulk tissue that had not been sorted. Synthesis of TCR beta cDNA was carried out from 500 ng total RNA with a constant-region primer. Generation of the TCR beta libraries relied on three nested multiplex PCR rounds using slightly modified ARM-PCR. Two initial PCR rounds of about 11 cycles each paired TRBV1-TRBV30 forward primers with a C-beta reverse primer. Each CDR3 protein gets one entry after TCRdb re-called the multiplex PCR reads with MiXCR. This table holds 90,000 to 150,000 distinct CDR3 sequences, approximately 71% found once. The sequencing sample was made of tumor-adjacent normal liver tissue. The receptors originated from a woman in her sixties with primary liver carcinoma and hepatitis B virus infection.

Many counts were recorded for this clonotype. The chain recombines TRBV28 with TRBJ2-7; a weak D match, TRBD1 (6 bases). CDR3 length: 14 amino acids. CDR1 MDHEN and CDR2 SYDVKM come from the germline V gene. Trimming removed 5 bases at V and 2 bases at J, with 13 bases between. CDR3 nucleotides: TGTGCCAGCAGTCCACGGACAGTGCCCTACGAGCAGTACTTC. As protein: CASSPRTVPYEQYF.

Comments on this clonotype: The conserved phenylalanine or tryptophan normally closing the CDR3 is absent here, so this likely arose from a read error. The chain uses TRBV10-1 and TRBJ2-1, with TRBD2 identical over 11 bases. Trimming cost V 5 bases and J 9 bases; bases outside gene matches: 9. Germline CDR1 reads WNHNN; CDR2 reads SYGVQD (reference sequence). The CDR3 loop spans 15 amino acids. The DNA for the CDR3 is TGCGCCAGCAGTCCCGGAACTAGCGGGAGAGGTGAGCAGTTCTTA. This gives the protein CASSPGTSGRGEQFL.

As for this clonotype: Being one base from a much bigger clone, this may be a read error. The CDR3 DNA reads as TGTGTCACCAGTGACGCGGGACTTTACAATGAGCAGTTCTTC. Residues: CVTSDAGLYNEQFF. The gene calls are TRBV24-1 and TRBJ2-1; the D gene is possibly TRBD2 (6 bases). Germline V lookup: CDR1 KGHDR, CDR2 SFDVKD. This CDR3 has 14 amino acids.

Of note for this clonotype: The junction differs from germline at one of its ends, possibly a read error. The chain joins TRBV29-1 to TRBJ1-2; tentative D call: TRBD1 (5 bases). Germline V gene lookup returns CDR1 SQVTM and CDR2 ANQGSEA. The CDR3 runs 14 residues. The CDR3 DNA follows: TGCATCGTTGAAGATCCCTGGGACCGGCTTGGCTACACCTTC. This translates into CIVEDPWDRLGYTF.

With regard to this clonotype: One junction end disagrees with the germline gene, perhaps due to a read error. This sequence joins TRBV4-2 and TRBJ2-2; D perhaps matches TRBD2 (6 bases). This CDR3 region has 15 residues. Germline values: CDR1 LGHNA, CDR2 YNFKEQ. As DNA, the CDR3 is TGTGCCAGCAGTCCCCGACTAGACCCGGTCGGGGACCTGTTTTTT. It translates to CASSPRLDPVGDLFF.

The chain couples TRBV4-2 to TRBJ2-2; D is unclear. This CDR3 comprises 16 residues. The germline V gene has CDR1 LGHNA and CDR2 YNFKEQ. The CDR3 DNA reads TGTGCTGGCAGCCGCCAGGTCCGCGCGAACACCGGGGAGCTGTTTTTT. Amino acid sequence: CAGSRQVRANTGELFF.

A note on this clonotype: It may be a read error: a sequence one base away is much more abundant. This chain connects TRBV5-1 to TRBJ1-1; 9 bases are shared with TRBD1. CDR1 and CDR2 from the germline V gene are SGHRS and YFSETQ. V trimming: 5 bases; J trimming: 3 bases; junction bases outside the gene matches: 5. The CDR3 is 14 residues long. The CDR3: CASRWGTGHTEAFF. DNA of the CDR3: TGCGCCAGCAGATGGGGGACAGGGCACACTGAAGCTTTCTTT.

For this clonotype: A much bigger clone sits one base away, suggesting this may be a read error. The rearrangement uses TRBV4-1 and TRBJ1-1; 7 bases are a match to TRBD1. Looked up from germline, CDR1 is MGHRA and CDR2 is YSYEKL. The CDR3 loop spans 15 amino acids. V shed 3 bases and J 4 bases; nucleotides not matched to a gene: 8. CDR3 DNA sequence: TGCGCCAGCAGCCAGAAAACAGGGGTGAGCACTGAAGCTTTCTTT. It translates to CASSQKTGVSTEAFF.

On this clonotype: Germline is not matched at one junction end, which may reflect a read error. The chain joins TRBV28 to TRBJ2-4; no clear D. CDR1 MDHEN and CDR2 SYDVKM come from the germline V gene. The CDR3 consists of 14 residues. CDR3 DNA sequence: TGTACCAGCAACCCGGGTAGTGCCAAAAACATTCAGTACTTC. Its translation is CTSNPGSAKNIQYF.

The chain joins TRBV28 to TRBJ2-7, with D perhaps matching TRBD2 (6 bases). CDR3 length: 15 residues. The V end was cut by 7 bases, the J end by 12 bases, with 28 bases between. CDR1 MDHEN and CDR2 SYDVKM come from the germline V gene. Here the CDR3 DNA reads TGTGCCAGCACAAATCGGGGGAGAGTCCCCCTTGAGGTGTACTTC. Protein: CASTNRGRVPLEVYF.

Comment on this clonotype: The junction differs from germline at one of its ends, possibly a read error. The chain joins TRBV11-2 to TRBJ2-3; 11 nucleotides line up with TRBD2. CDR3 length: 15 amino acids. Germline CDR1 SGHAT, CDR2 FQNNGV. The DNA for the CDR3 is TGTGCCAACAGCTTTGGACTAGCGGGCACAGATACACAGTATTTT. It is translated as CANSFGLAGTDTQYF.

Only one count was recorded for this clonotype. The chain links TRBV6-5 to TRBJ1-2, with a tentative D call TRBD1 (6 bases). Germline CDR1 and CDR2: MNHEY and SVGAGI. The ends were cut back, 5 bases at V and 3 bases at J, with 13 bases in the middle. This CDR3 is built from 14 residues. The CDR3 is CASSVTRTDYGYTF. Here the CDR3 DNA reads TGTGCCAGCAGTGTCACACGGACAGACTATGGCTACACCTTC.

Worth noting for this clonotype: A much larger clonotype is one base distant, so this may be a read error. The chain uses TRBV28 and TRBJ1-5; D is perhaps TRBD1 (5 bases). Germline V gene data show CDR1 as MDHEN and CDR2 as SYDVKM. The CDR3 totals 16 residues. The CDR3 here is CASSTGSWYSNQPQDF. CDR3 bases: TGTGCCAGCAGTACAGGCTCTTGGTATAGCAATCAGCCCCAGGATTTT.

The table lists this clonotype with a few counts. This chain links TRBV29-1 with TRBJ2-5; 7 bases are shared with TRBD2. Germline V gene sequence: CDR1 SQVTM, CDR2 ANQGSEA. With V trimmed by 4 bases and J by 5 bases, 10 bases remained unmatched. This CDR3 comprises 14 residues. CDR3 coding DNA: TGCAGCGTTGCTGGACTAGGTGGTCGGGAGACCCAGTACTTC. The encoded protein is CSVAGLGGRETQYF.

About this clonotype itself: Sequence at one end of the junction differs from germline and may be a read error. The chain employs TRBV11-2 and TRBJ2-7, with 15 positions matching TRBD2. The V gene's germline CDR1 is SGHAT and CDR2 FQNNGV. This CDR3 region has 14 residues. CDR3 in amino acids: CAISKGLAGGEQYF. CDR3 coding DNA: TGTGCCATCAGCAAGGGACTAGCGGGAGGCGAGCAATACTTC.

J is TRBJ1-6 and V is TRBV5-5, with D uncertain. The CDR3 extends over 12 amino acids. Germline loops: CDR1 SGHKS, CDR2 YYEKEE (reference sequence). The V end was cut by 2 bases, the J end by 9 bases, with 6 bases between. The CDR3 bases are TGTGCCAGCAGCTTAGTGAGTTCACCCCTCCACTTT. Protein product: CASSLVSSPLHF.

The gene calls are TRBV25-1 and TRBJ2-3, with 9 bases fitting TRBD1. V was pared by 4 bases and J by 2 bases, with 1 base of the junction left unmatched. CDR3 length equals 14 residues. Germline V gene lookup returns CDR1 MGHDK and CDR2 SYGVNS. The CDR3 DNA is TGTGCCAGCAGTGGACAGGGGGACACAGATACGCAGTATTTT. Residues: CASSGQGDTDTQYF.